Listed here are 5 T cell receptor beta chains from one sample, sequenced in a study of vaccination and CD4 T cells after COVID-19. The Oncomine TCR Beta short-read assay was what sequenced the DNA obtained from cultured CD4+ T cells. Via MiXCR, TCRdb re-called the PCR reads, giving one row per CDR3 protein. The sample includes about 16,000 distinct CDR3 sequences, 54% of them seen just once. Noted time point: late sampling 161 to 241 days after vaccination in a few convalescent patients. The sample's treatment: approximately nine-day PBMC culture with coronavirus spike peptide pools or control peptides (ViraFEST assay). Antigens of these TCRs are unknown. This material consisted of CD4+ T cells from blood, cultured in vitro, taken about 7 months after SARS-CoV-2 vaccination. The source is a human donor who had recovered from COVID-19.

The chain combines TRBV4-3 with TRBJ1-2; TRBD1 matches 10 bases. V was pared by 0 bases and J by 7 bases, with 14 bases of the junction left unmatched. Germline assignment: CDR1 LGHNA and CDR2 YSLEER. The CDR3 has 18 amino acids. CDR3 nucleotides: TGCGCCAGCAGCCAAGACCCTTGGACAGGGGGAAGTTTGGGTGGCTACACCTTC. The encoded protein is CASSQDPWTGGSLGGYTF.

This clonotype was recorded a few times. CDR3 loop: CASRVREGLADTQYF. The CDR3 DNA is TGTGCCAGCAGGGTAAGGGAGGGGCTCGCAGATACGCAGTATTTT. This rearrangement joins TRBV2 to TRBJ2-3; TRBD2 matches at 7 bases. Germline V gene sequence: CDR1 SNHLY, CDR2 FYNNEI. Trimming took 6 bases from V and 4 from J; bases not matched to a gene: 10. This CDR3 spans 15 amino acids.

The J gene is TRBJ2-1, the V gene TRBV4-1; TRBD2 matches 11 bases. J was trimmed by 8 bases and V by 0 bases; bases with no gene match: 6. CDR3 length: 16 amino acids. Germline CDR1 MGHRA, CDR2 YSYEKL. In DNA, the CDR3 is TGCGCCAGCAGCCAAGATTCCCTAGCGGGGGGCGATGAGCAGTTCTTC. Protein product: CASSQDSLAGGDEQFF.

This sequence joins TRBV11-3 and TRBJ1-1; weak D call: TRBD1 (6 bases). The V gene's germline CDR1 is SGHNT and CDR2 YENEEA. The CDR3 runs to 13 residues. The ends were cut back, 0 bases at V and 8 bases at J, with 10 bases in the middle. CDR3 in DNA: TGTGCCAGCAGCTTAGATTCGGACAGAGAAGCTTTCTTT. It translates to CASSLDSDREAFF.

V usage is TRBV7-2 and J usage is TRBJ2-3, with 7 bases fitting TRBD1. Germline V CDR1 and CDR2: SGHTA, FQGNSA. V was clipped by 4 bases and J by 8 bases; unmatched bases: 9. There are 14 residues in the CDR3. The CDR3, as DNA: TGTGCCAGCAGCTCGGGACAGTTGCCCGTTACGCAGTATTTT. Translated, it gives CASSSGQLPVTQYF.